These 26 T cell receptor beta chains came from one sample sequenced in a study of T cells after yellow fever vaccination. Each CDR3 protein gets one entry after TCRdb re-called the 5' RACE reads with MiXCR. Of around 530,000 distinct CDR3 sequences in the sample, around 16% were seen once. This specimen consisted of PBMCs, obtained more than 4 days after the first yellow fever vaccination. The receptor source for this set is a man younger than 35 who received the YFV17D yellow fever vaccine.

V gene TRBV7-9 combines with J gene TRBJ2-1; 8 bases are a match to TRBD2. This CDR3 contains 15 residues. After removal of 2 bases from V and 5 bases from J, the junction contained 5 bases not matched to a gene. Germline assignment: CDR1 SEHNR and CDR2 FQNEAQ (reference sequence). The CDR3 here is CASSLRRGDNNEQFF. The CDR3 DNA is TGTGCCAGCAGCTTAAGGCGGGGGGACAACAATGAGCAGTTCTTC.

The rearrangement joins TRBV13 to TRBJ1-5, with 7 bases matching TRBD1. The CDR3 consists of 17 residues. The ends lost 4 bases at V and 2 bases at J; junction bases unmatched: 11. Germline CDR1 is PRHDT and CDR2 is FYEKMQ (reference sequence). CDR3 amino acids: CASSSAEDRSRNQPQHF. In nucleotides, the CDR3 is TGTGCCAGCAGCTCCGCCGAGGACAGGTCACGCAATCAGCCCCAGCATTTT.

The chain couples TRBV12-3 or TRBV12-4 to TRBJ2-7; 7 positions agree with TRBD1. This CDR3 contains 13 residues. V lost 4 bases to trimming and J lost 5 bases; unmatched junction nucleotides: 5. This CDR3 is CASSYRGANEQYF. Here the CDR3 DNA reads TGTGCCAGCAGTTACAGGGGAGCTAACGAGCAGTACTTC.

This clonotype has just a few counts. The J gene is TRBJ1-2, the V gene TRBV12-3 or TRBV12-4, with D perhaps TRBD1 (5 bases). The V end was cut by 2 bases, the J end by 6 bases, with 13 bases between. This CDR3 is built from 14 residues. The CDR3: CASSLSGAGHGYTF. The CDR3 DNA follows: TGTGCCAGCAGTTTATCTGGGGCCGGACATGGCTACACCTTC.

The chain joins TRBV7-6 to TRBJ1-2, with 7 nucleotides matching TRBD1. Germline V CDR1 and CDR2: SGHVS, FNYEAQ. The CDR3 has 14 residues. V was pared by 5 bases and J by 4 bases, with 7 bases of the junction left unmatched. The DNA for the CDR3 is TGTGCCAGCAGCGCCTCCGGGACAGCCTATGGCTACACCTTC. Translating gives CASSASGTAYGYTF. Full variable domain (outside the CDR3, taken from reference TRBV7-6 and TRBJ1-2): GAGVSQSPRYKVTKRGQDVALRCDPISGHVSLYWYRQALGQGPEFLTYFNYEAQQDKSGLPNDRFSAERPEGSISTLTIQRTEQRDSAMYRCASSASGTAYGYTFGSGTRLTVV.

V and J are TRBV7-2 and TRBJ1-5; D unclear. V was trimmed by 1 base and J by 7 bases, leaving 11 bases between them. This CDR3 region has 14 residues. The germline V gene has CDR1 SGHTA and CDR2 FQGNSA. CDR3 DNA: TGTGCCAGCAGCTTAGGACGGGATCGGCAGCCCCAGCATTTT. Encoded protein: CASSLGRDRQPQHF. Based on the CDR3 plus reference TRBV7-2 and TRBJ1-5, the full variable domain is GAGVSQSPSNKVTEKGKDVELRCDPISGHTALYWYRQSLGQGLEFLIYFQGNSAPDKSGLPSDRFSAERTGGSVSTLTIQRTQQEDSAVYLCASSLGRDRQPQHFGDGTRLSIL.

The chain combines TRBV12-5 with TRBJ2-2; D is ambiguous. Per the germline V gene, CDR1 is LGHNT and CDR2 is FRNRAP. The CDR3 totals 14 residues. Trimming took 2 bases from V and 5 from J, leaving 9 bases between them. In nucleotides, the CDR3 is TGTGCTAGTGGTTTGTGGGGTAGAACCGGGGAGCTGTTTTTT. It specifies CASGLWGRTGELFF.

The chain combines TRBV7-2 with TRBJ2-7; D is perhaps TRBD2 (6 bases). The CDR3 consists of 16 residues. The germline gives CDR1 SGHTA, CDR2 FQGNSA. With 1 base removed from V and 4 bases from J, the gap between germline ends came to 17 bases. As DNA, the CDR3 is TGTGCCAGCAGCTTAGGCATGGGGGGTTATCTTTACGAGCAGTACTTC. It specifies CASSLGMGGYLYEQYF.

This clonotype was detected only a few times. The chain recombines TRBV29-1 with TRBJ1-1, with D perhaps TRBD1 (5 bases). Germline V gives CDR1 SQVTM, CDR2 ANQGSEA. Trimming removed 5 bases from V and 4 bases from J, with 17 bases in between. The CDR3 is 14 residues long. The CDR3 is CSVSKGRRSTEAFF. For the CDR3, the DNA is TGCAGCGTTAGTAAGGGGCGAAGGAGCACTGAAGCTTTCTTT.

In DNA, the CDR3 is TGTGCCAGGAGCCCCGGGTTGGACAGATCAGAGGAAGAGACCCAGTACTTC. Its translation is CARSPGLDRSEEETQYF. The chain is built from TRBV7-9 and TRBJ2-5, with D maybe TRBD1 (6 bases). Germline-derived CDR1 and CDR2 are SEHNR and FQNEAQ (reference sequence). V lost 9 bases and J lost 3, with 26 bases in between. The CDR3 spans 17 residues.

This clonotype was counted between two and nine times. The rearrangement joins TRBV7-9 to TRBJ2-7, with D possibly TRBD2 on 5 matching bases. The germline gives CDR1 SEHNR, CDR2 FQNEAQ (reference sequence). The CDR3 runs to 15 residues. The V gene lost 3 bases and the J gene lost 7 bases, with 19 bases spanning the gap. The CDR3 DNA reads TGTGCCAGCAGCTTCGTCCCGACCGGGGATGGTGAGCAGTACTTC. The encoded protein is CASSFVPTGDGEQYF.

V gene TRBV5-1 combines with J gene TRBJ2-2; 7 positions agree with TRBD1. This CDR3 comprises 19 residues. The germline V gene has CDR1 SGHRS and CDR2 YFSETQ. V lost 4 bases and J lost 4; bases outside the gene matches: 19. The chain's CDR3 is CASSKTGTATIGGTGELFF. The CDR3 DNA reads as TGCGCCAGCAGCAAAACCGGGACAGCCACGATTGGCGGCACCGGGGAGCTGTTTTTT.

This clonotype was observed a few times. The CDR3 here is CASSPGLAGGPVGVDTQYF. The CDR3 DNA reads TGTGCCAGCAGCCCGGGACTAGCGGGGGGGCCCGTCGGTGTGGATACGCAGTATTTT. V and J are TRBV4-2 and TRBJ2-3, with TRBD2 identical over 16 bases. The CDR3 has 19 amino acids. CDR1 and CDR2 (germline): LGHNA, YNFKEQ. V shed 4 bases and J 6 bases; nucleotides not matched to a gene: 13.

V gene TRBV7-2 combines with J gene TRBJ2-5; D is perhaps TRBD2 (6 bases). The CDR3 spans 17 residues. From germline, CDR1 is SGHTA and CDR2 FQGNSA. The V end lost 6 bases, the J end lost 1 base, and 21 bases lay between the germline ends. The DNA of the CDR3 is TGTGCCAGCAGTCCCATCTCAGGAGGGTCCTTCCAAGAGACCCAGTACTTC. This sequence encodes CASSPISGGSFQETQYF.

The V gene is TRBV11-1, the J gene TRBJ2-7; possibly TRBD2 for D (6 bases). Germline CDR1 SGHAT, CDR2 FQDESV (reference sequence). CDR3 size: 14 residues. With 5 bases removed from V and 6 bases from J, the gap between germline ends came to 17 bases. The CDR3 here is CASSTALGGSEQYF. The CDR3 DNA sequence: TGTGCCAGCAGCACCGCTCTCGGGGGATCCGAGCAGTACTTC. Drawing the rest from reference TRBV11-1 and TRBJ2-7, the complete variable domain is EAEVAQSPRYKITEKSQAVAFWCDPISGHATLYWYRQILGQGPELLVQFQDESVVDDSQLPKDRFSAERLKGVDSTLKIQPAELGDSAMYLCASSTALGGSEQYFGPGTRLTVT.

The chain combines TRBV2 with TRBJ1-2; unclear D gene. The length of the CDR3 is 13 residues. Germline CDR1 SNHLY, CDR2 FYNNEI. Trimming left V 5 bases short and J 2 bases short, with 9 bases between. CDR3 coding DNA: TGTGCCAGCAGTCCGGACGTGAACTATGGCTACACCTTC. Translation: CASSPDVNYGYTF.

The V and J genes are TRBV5-1 and TRBJ1-1; D gene unclear. The CDR3 length is 14 residues. The germline V gene encodes CDR1 SGHRS and CDR2 YFSETQ. Trimming removed 3 bases at V and 6 bases at J, with 15 bases between. The CDR3 protein is CASSSTSDGSEAFF. The CDR3 DNA follows: TGCGCCAGCAGCTCAACCTCGGACGGCTCTGAAGCTTTCTTT.

V is TRBV7-9 and J is TRBJ1-5, with TRBD1 matching over 7 bases. Trimming took 0 bases from V and 2 from J; bases not matched to a gene: 1. The CDR3 is 15 amino acids. From germline, CDR1 is SEHNR and CDR2 FQNEAQ (reference sequence). The CDR3 is CASSLAGTGNQPQHF. The CDR3 region has the DNA TGTGCCAGCAGCTTAGCAGGGACAGGCAATCAGCCCCAGCATTTT.

The J gene is TRBJ2-5, the V gene TRBV18; D remains unclear. Germline lookup yields CDR1 KGHSH and CDR2 LQKENI. V dropped 9 bases and J dropped 5 bases, with 16 bases sitting between them. CDR3 length: 13 residues. CDR3 nucleotide sequence: TGTGCCAGTCTCGCGATGGCCGGGGAGACCCAGTACTTC. Residues: CASLAMAGETQYF.

The table lists this clonotype with a count of one. This sequence joins TRBV18 and TRBJ2-7; TRBD1 or TRBD2 may be the D gene (5 bases each). The germline V gene has CDR1 KGHSH and CDR2 LQKENI. CDR3 length equals 16 residues. V lost 3 bases to trimming and J lost 3 bases, with 18 bases between them. In DNA, the CDR3 is TGTGCCAGCTCACCGGTAAGGGGACGATCGGACTACGAGCAGTACTTC. It codes for CASSPVRGRSDYEQYF.

Only a few counts were recorded for this clonotype. The CDR3 is CSARGVWRELAKNIQYF. In nucleotides, the CDR3 is TGCAGTGCTAGAGGAGTGTGGCGGGAACTAGCCAAAAACATTCAGTACTTC. V and J are TRBV20-1 and TRBJ2-4; possible D gene TRBD2, 6 bases. The CDR3 length is 17 residues. Looked up from germline, CDR1 is DFQATT and CDR2 is SNEGSKA (reference sequence). The V end was cut by 1 base, the J end by 0 bases, with 16 bases between.

This chain links TRBV15 with TRBJ1-2; TRBD1 aligns across 12 bases. J gave up 7 bases and V 3 bases, and 9 bases lay outside the gene matches. Germline-derived CDR1 and CDR2 are LNHNV and YYDKDF (reference sequence). The CDR3 sequence is 16 residues long. This CDR3 reads CATSSIPGQGASGYTF. CDR3 sequence (DNA): TGTGCCACCAGCAGCATTCCGGGACAGGGGGCGAGTGGCTACACCTTC.

A few counts support this clonotype. The V and J genes are TRBV5-1 and TRBJ2-7, with D possibly matching TRBD1 (7 bases). This CDR3 comprises 15 residues. V was clipped by 4 bases and J by 3 bases, with 17 bases between them. CDR1 is SGHRS, CDR2 YFSETQ, per germline. The CDR3 reads CASSEGGAGGYEQYF. CDR3 nucleotides: TGCGCCAGCAGCGAAGGCGGGGCAGGGGGCTACGAGCAGTACTTC.

J is TRBJ2-1 and V is TRBV20-1, with a tentative D call TRBD2 (6 bases). Germline-derived CDR1 and CDR2 are DFQATT and SNEGSKA (reference sequence). The V gene lost 2 bases and the J gene lost 0 bases, with 11 bases spanning the gap. This CDR3 contains 15 residues. The CDR3 DNA sequence: TGCAGTGCTAGAAACCCGCGGGACTCCTACAATGAGCAGTTCTTC. This encodes CSARNPRDSYNEQFF.

About this clonotype itself: Possible read error: a much larger clone is one base away. V gene TRBV6-1 combines with J gene TRBJ1-4; no clear D. CDR1 is MNHNS, CDR2 SASEGT, per germline. Trimming shortened V by 5 bases and J by 9 bases, and 19 bases separated the two germline ends. The CDR3 consists of 15 residues. CDR3 nucleotides: TGTGCCAGCAGTCTCGGGTTCCAAGTTGGGAAAAAACTGTTTTTT. This encodes CASSLGFQVGKKLFF.

The rearrangement joins TRBV12-3 or TRBV12-4 to TRBJ1-5, with TRBD1 matching over 7 bases. With 4 bases clipped from V and 0 bases from J, the junction kept 3 bases outside the gene matches. The CDR3 loop spans 15 amino acids. The CDR3 loop reads CASSYRGGSNQPQHF. The CDR3 nucleotides are TGTGCCAGCAGTTACAGGGGAGGTAGCAATCAGCCCCAGCATTTT.